The 16 T cell receptor beta chains reported below all come from one sample, sequenced in a study of blood T cell repertoires in COVID-19. Assay: immunoSEQ multiplex PCR; the TCRdb copy retains only in-frame clones and omits some. Of roughly 250,000 clones in the sample, approximately 84% are singletons; the top ten hold about 4%. Sample: peripheral blood. Source of these receptors: a man over 45 with acute or convalescent COVID-19.

As DNA, the CDR3 is TGTGCCAGCAGCCGAGCGGGGGGGATCTACAATGAGCAGTTCTTC. Its protein product is CASSRAGGIYNEQFF. V and J are TRBV14 and TRBJ2-1; 10 positions agree with TRBD2. Trimming removed 4 bases from V and 3 bases from J; junction bases left unmatched: 3. The CDR3 sequence is 15 residues long. CDR1 is SGHDN, CDR2 FVKESK, per germline.

The V gene is TRBV9, the J gene TRBJ1-5, with D unresolved. The V gene lost 4 bases and the J gene lost 1 base, with 9 bases spanning the gap. Germline V gene lookup returns CDR1 SGDLS and CDR2 YYNGEE. The length of the CDR3 is 14 residues. The CDR3 coding sequence is TGTGCCAGCAGCACAACAGAGAGCAATCAGCCCCAGCATTTT. It is translated as CASSTTESNQPQHF.

The J gene is TRBJ1-5, the V gene TRBV28; TRBD1 matches at 9 bases. Germline loops: CDR1 MDHEN, CDR2 SYDVKM. The V gene end was trimmed by 5 bases and the J gene end by 1 base; junction bases not matched to a gene: 6. The CDR3 has 16 amino acids. The CDR3 coding sequence is TGTGCCAGCAGTGTGGACAGGGGAAGGAGCAATCAGCCCCAGCATTTT. Protein product: CASSVDRGRSNQPQHF. Together with reference TRBV28 and TRBJ1-5, the CDR3 gives the full variable domain: DVKVTQSSRYLVKRTGEKVFLECVQDMDHENMFWYRQDPGLGLRLIYFSYDVKMKEKGDIPEGYSVSREKKERFSLILESASTNQTSMYLCASSVDRGRSNQPQHFGDGTRLSIL.

This sequence joins TRBV7-3 and TRBJ2-3; 11 nucleotides align to TRBD2. With V trimmed by 3 bases and J by 4 bases, 9 bases remained unmatched. The CDR3 contains 17 residues. The germline CDR1 and CDR2 sequences are SGHTA and FQGTGA. The CDR3 is CASSFGKLAGVPDTQYF. DNA of the CDR3: TGTGCCAGCAGCTTCGGGAAACTAGCGGGAGTTCCAGATACGCAGTATTTT.

The V gene is TRBV18, the J gene TRBJ1-1; D perhaps matches TRBD1 (5 bases). The V end was cut by 6 bases, the J end by 0 bases, with 23 bases between. This CDR3 comprises 18 residues. Germline lookup yields CDR1 KGHSH and CDR2 LQKENI. CDR3 nucleotide sequence: TGTGCCAGCTCCCCCTCCGTTTTAACAGGCCCTATGAACACTGAAGCTTTCTTT. Translating gives CASSPSVLTGPMNTEAFF.

The rearrangement uses TRBV19 and TRBJ2-7; tentative D call: TRBD2 (5 bases). CDR3 size: 15 residues. Looked up from germline, CDR1 is LNHDA and CDR2 is SQIVND (reference sequence). Trimming pared 0 bases from V and 3 bases from J, leaving 12 bases between. CDR3 coding DNA: TGTGCCAGTAGTATAGATCTCTGGGGAGTCTACGAGCAGTACTTC. This gives the protein CASSIDLWGVYEQYF.

The CDR3, as DNA: TGTGCCAGCAGCTTTCCGGGGGAGCAGTTCTTC. Its protein is CASSFPGEQFF. The rearrangement uses TRBV11-3 and TRBJ2-1; weak D call: TRBD2 (5 bases). In germline, CDR1 is SGHNT, CDR2 YENEEA. The CDR3 sequence is 11 residues long. V lost 3 bases, J lost 10 bases, and 7 bases lay in between. Combining the CDR3 with reference TRBV11-3 and TRBJ2-1 gives the whole variable domain EAGVVQSPRYKIIEKKQPVAFWCNPISGHNTLYWYLQNLGQGPELLIRYENEEAVDDSQLPKDRFSAERLKGVDSTLKIQPAELGDSAVYLCASSFPGEQFFGPGTRLTVL.

This chain joins TRBV3-1 (or the pseudogene TRBV3-2) and TRBJ2-7, with 7 positions matching TRBD1. CDR1 and CDR2 from the germline V gene are LGHDT and YNNKEL (reference sequence). CDR3 size: 15 residues. Trimming removed 3 bases from V and 4 bases from J; junction bases left unmatched: 9. In nucleotides, the CDR3 is TGTGCCAGCAGCCATCAACCCGGGACAGCATACGAGCAGTACTTC. Translated, it gives CASSHQPGTAYEQYF.

The chain joins TRBV9 to TRBJ2-3, with D perhaps matching TRBD2 (5 bases). Germline V CDR1 and CDR2: SGDLS, YYNGEE. V lost 0 bases, J lost 2 bases, and 13 bases lay in between. The CDR3 is 16 residues long. In nucleotides, the CDR3 is TGTGCCAGCAGCGTAGGGGATGGCGGGCTCACAGATACGCAGTATTTT. Translating it yields CASSVGDGGLTDTQYF.

The chain couples TRBV7-3 to TRBJ2-3; 7 nucleotides agree with TRBD2. CDR3 length equals 16 residues. V lost 1 base, J lost 0 bases, and 4 bases stayed unmatched. Germline V CDR1 and CDR2: SGHTA, FQGTGA. The DNA for the CDR3 is TGTGCCAGCAGCTTAATAGCGGGCTCTAGCACAGATACGCAGTATTTT. Protein product: CASSLIAGSSTDTQYF.

The CDR3 loop is CSVVSGSHEQYF. As DNA, the CDR3 is TGCAGCGTTGTTTCAGGTTCCCACGAGCAGTACTTC. The chain is built from TRBV29-1 and TRBJ2-7; D is uncertain. CDR1 SQVTM and CDR2 ANQGSEA come from the germline V gene. V lost 4 bases to trimming and J lost 5 bases, with 12 bases between them. The CDR3 spans 12 residues.

The chain employs TRBV5-6 and TRBJ2-2; possibly TRBD1 for D (5 bases). The CDR3 covers 17 residues. Germline V gene lookup returns CDR1 SGHDT and CDR2 YYEEEE. The V end lost 5 bases, the J end lost 1 base, and 18 bases lay between the germline ends. DNA for the CDR3: TGTGCCAGCAGTCAGCCGCGGAACAGGAGGAACACCGGGGAGCTGTTTTTT. Translation gives CASSQPRNRRNTGELFF.

V and J are TRBV6-1 and TRBJ2-1; 7 bases map to TRBD2. The J segment lost 7 bases and the V segment lost 2 bases, leaving 8 bases of the junction unmatched. The CDR3 sequence is 15 residues long. CDR1 and CDR2 (germline): MNHNS, SASEGT. CDR3 residues: CASSEIPGGRNEQFF. CDR3 nucleotide sequence: TGTGCCAGCAGTGAAATTCCGGGAGGAAGGAATGAGCAGTTCTTC.

This chain connects TRBV6-5 to TRBJ1-2, with D hard to call. Germline values: CDR1 MNHEY, CDR2 SVGAGI. The CDR3 extends over 16 amino acids. V was cut by 0 bases and J by 4 bases, with 15 bases left in between. CDR3 amino acids: CASSYSPFQSFYGYTF. The CDR3 bases are TGTGCCAGCAGTTACTCGCCGTTCCAGTCCTTCTATGGCTACACCTTC.

The chain links TRBV6-1 to TRBJ2-5; D unresolved. Trimming took 8 bases from V and 5 from J, leaving 12 bases between them. Germline V gives CDR1 MNHNS, CDR2 SASEGT. The CDR3 consists of 12 residues. In DNA form, the CDR3 reads TGTGCCAGCCTAATTAATTGGGAGACCCAGTACTTC. This codes for CASLINWETQYF.

This clone has a single count. This chain connects TRBV5-1 to TRBJ1-3, with a tentative D call TRBD1 (5 bases). CDR1 SGHRS and CDR2 YFSETQ come from the germline V gene. The V end lost 1 base, the J end lost 6 bases, and 14 bases lay between the germline ends. The CDR3 is 15 residues long. In DNA form, the CDR3 reads TGCGCCAGCAGCTTGAACTGGGGCAAGGAAAACACCATATATTTT. It specifies CASSLNWGKENTIYF.